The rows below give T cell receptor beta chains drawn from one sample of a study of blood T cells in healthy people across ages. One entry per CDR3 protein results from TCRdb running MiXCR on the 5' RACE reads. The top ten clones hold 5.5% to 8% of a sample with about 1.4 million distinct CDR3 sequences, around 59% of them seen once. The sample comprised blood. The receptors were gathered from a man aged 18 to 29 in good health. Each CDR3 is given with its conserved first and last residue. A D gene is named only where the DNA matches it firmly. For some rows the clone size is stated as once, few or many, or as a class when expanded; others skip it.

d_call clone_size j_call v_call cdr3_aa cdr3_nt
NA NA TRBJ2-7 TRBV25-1 CASSEGDQSYEQYF TGTGCCAGCAGTGAAGGCGACCAGTCGTACGAGCAGTACTTC
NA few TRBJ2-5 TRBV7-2 CASSPRRQETQYF TGTGCCAGCAGTCCCCGGAGGCAAGAGACCCAGTACTTC
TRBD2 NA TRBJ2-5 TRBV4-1 CASSHPGGSLLAQYF TGCGCCAGCAGCCACCCTGGCGGGAGCTTGTTGGCCCAGTACTTC
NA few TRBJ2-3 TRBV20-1 CSASLVRTDTQYF TGCAGTGCCTCGCTGGTCCGCACAGATACGCAGTATTTT
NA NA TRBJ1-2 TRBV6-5 CASSYSAGLGGLYGYTF TGTGCCAGCAGTTACTCTGCGGGGTTGGGCGGACTCTATGGCTACACCTTC
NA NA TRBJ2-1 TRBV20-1 CSASSKNEQFF TGCAGTGCTAGCTCCAAAAATGAGCAGTTCTTC
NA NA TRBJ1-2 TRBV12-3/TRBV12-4 CASSDRAGGYTF TGTGCCAGCAGTGACCGCGCGGGGGGCTACACCTTC
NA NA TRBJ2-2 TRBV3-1 CASSPVTAGELFF TGTGCCAGCAGCCCTGTAACCGCCGGGGAGCTGTTTTTT
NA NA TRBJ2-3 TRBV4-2 CASSQEEGPQYF TGTGCCAGCAGCCAAGAAGAAGGTCCGCAGTATTTT
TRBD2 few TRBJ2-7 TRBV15 CATSLPGASGGRILNVYEQYF TGTGCCACCTCCCTCCCCGGGGCTAGCGGGGGCAGGATCCTGAATGTCTACGAGCAGTACTTC
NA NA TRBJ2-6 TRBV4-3 CASSQEWVSGANVLTF TGCGCCAGCAGCCAAGAATGGGTGTCTGGGGCCAACGTCCTGACTTTC
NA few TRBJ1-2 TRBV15 CATSRDGGYGYTF TGTGCCACCAGCAGAGATGGAGGGTATGGCTACACCTTC
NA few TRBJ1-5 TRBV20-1 CSAREINQPQHF TGCAGTGCTAGGGAGATCAATCAGCCCCAGCATTTT
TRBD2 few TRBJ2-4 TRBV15 CATSREAGGLGEQYF TGTGCCACCAGCAGAGAAGCGGGAGGGCTGGGGGAGCAGTACTTC
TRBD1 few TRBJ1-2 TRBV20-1 CSAPFQGVDGYTF TGCAGTGCTCCATTTCAGGGGGTGGATGGCTACACCTTC
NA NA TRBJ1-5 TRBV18 CASSPGIGDQPQHF TGTGCCAGCTCACCGGGGATCGGCGATCAGCCCCAGCATTTT
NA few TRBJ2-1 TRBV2 CASRKTEYNEQFF TGTGCCAGCAGAAAAACAGAGTACAATGAGCAGTTCTTC
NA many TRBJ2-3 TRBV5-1 CASSLGPGTDTQYF TGTGCCAGCAGCCTTGGACCGGGCACAGATACGCAGTATTTT
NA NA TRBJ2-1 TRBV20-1 CSARVWGSYNEQFF TGCAGTGCTAGAGTTTGGGGCTCCTACAATGAGCAGTTCTTC
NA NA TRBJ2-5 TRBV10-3 CATTFSTQYF TGTGCCACTACGTTTTCGACCCAGTACTTC
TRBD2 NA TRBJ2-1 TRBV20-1 CSARLLGLANEQFF TGCAGTGCTAGGCTTTTGGGACTAGCCAATGAGCAGTTCTTC
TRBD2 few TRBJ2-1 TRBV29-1 CSVEVGGDNEQFF TGCAGCGTGGAGGTTGGGGGGGACAATGAGCAGTTCTTC
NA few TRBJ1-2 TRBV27 CASSLGEGSGYTF TGTGCCAGCAGTTTAGGAGAGGGTTCAGGCTACACCTTC
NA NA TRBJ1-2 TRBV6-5 CASRNRGGGYTF TGTGCCAGCAGAAACAGAGGAGGGGGCTACACCTTC
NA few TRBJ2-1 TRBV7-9 CASSPLGTEQFF TGTGCCAGCAGCCCACTTGGGACTGAGCAGTTCTTC
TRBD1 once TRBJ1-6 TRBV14 CASSHYRGNRNSPLHF TGTGCCAGCAGCCACTACAGGGGAAATCGTAATTCACCCCTCCACTTT
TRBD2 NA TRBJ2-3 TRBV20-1 CSASGTSGPTDTQYF TGCAGTGCTTCCGGGACTAGCGGCCCCACAGATACGCAGTATTTT
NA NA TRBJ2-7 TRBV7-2 CASSLNTGIYEQYF TGTGCCAGCAGCTTAAACACAGGGATCTACGAGCAGTACTTC
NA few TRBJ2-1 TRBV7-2 CASSRRDYNEQFF TGTGCCAGCAGCAGACGGGACTACAATGAGCAGTTCTTC
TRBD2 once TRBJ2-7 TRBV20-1 CSAVTGTSGAPYEQYF TGCAGTGCTGTAACCGGGACTAGCGGGGCGCCCTACGAGCAGTACTTC
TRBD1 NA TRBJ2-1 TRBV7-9 CASSLMGGTGGINEQFF TGTGCCAGCAGCTTAATGGGCGGGACAGGGGGCATCAATGAGCAGTTCTTC
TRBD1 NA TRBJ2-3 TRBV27 CASSWTGSSTDTQYF TGTGCCAGCAGTTGGACAGGTTCCAGCACAGATACGCAGTATTTT
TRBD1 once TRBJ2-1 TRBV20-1 CSAKDRVVDEQFF TGCAGTGCTAAGGACAGGGTGGTCGATGAGCAGTTCTTC
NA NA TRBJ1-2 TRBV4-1 CASSHGQTSNYGYTF TGCGCCAGCAGCCACGGACAAACCTCAAACTATGGCTACACCTTC
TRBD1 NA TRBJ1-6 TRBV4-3 CASSQDGTGNSPLHF TGCGCCAGCAGCCAAGATGGGACAGGAAATTCACCCCTCCACTTT
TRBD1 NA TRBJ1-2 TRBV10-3 CANSPRGQALGGYTF TGTGCCAACAGCCCCCGGGGACAGGCCCTCGGCGGCTACACCTTC
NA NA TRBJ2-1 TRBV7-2 CASSPDHSYNEQFF TGTGCCAGCAGCCCAGACCACTCCTACAATGAGCAGTTCTTC
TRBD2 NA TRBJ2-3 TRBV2 CASSRTRPAADTQYF TGTGCCAGCAGTAGGACTAGGCCAGCGGCAGATACGCAGTATTTT
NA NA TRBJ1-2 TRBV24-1 CATSDLSWGGYTF TGTGCCACCAGTGATTTGTCTTGGGGCGGCTACACCTTC
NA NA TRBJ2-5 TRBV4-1 CASSQLRGRETQYF TGCGCCAGCAGCCAACTTCGGGGTCGAGAGACCCAGTACTTC
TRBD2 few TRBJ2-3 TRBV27 CASNHLRGGGTDTQYF TGTGCCAGCAACCATCTTCGGGGGGGCGGCACAGATACGCAGTATTTT
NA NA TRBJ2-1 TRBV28 CASSLWGGEQFF TGTGCCAGCAGTTTATGGGGGGGTGAGCAGTTCTTC
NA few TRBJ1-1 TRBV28 CASSADSHTEAFF TGTGCCAGCAGTGCCGACAGCCACACTGAAGCTTTCTTT
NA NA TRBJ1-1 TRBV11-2 CTSTRGALGPFF TGTACCAGCACCCGCGGGGCCCTTGGGCCTTTCTTT
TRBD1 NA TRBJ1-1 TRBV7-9 CASSPQGVGGTEAFF TGTGCCAGCAGCCCGCAGGGGGTGGGAGGCACTGAAGCTTTCTTT